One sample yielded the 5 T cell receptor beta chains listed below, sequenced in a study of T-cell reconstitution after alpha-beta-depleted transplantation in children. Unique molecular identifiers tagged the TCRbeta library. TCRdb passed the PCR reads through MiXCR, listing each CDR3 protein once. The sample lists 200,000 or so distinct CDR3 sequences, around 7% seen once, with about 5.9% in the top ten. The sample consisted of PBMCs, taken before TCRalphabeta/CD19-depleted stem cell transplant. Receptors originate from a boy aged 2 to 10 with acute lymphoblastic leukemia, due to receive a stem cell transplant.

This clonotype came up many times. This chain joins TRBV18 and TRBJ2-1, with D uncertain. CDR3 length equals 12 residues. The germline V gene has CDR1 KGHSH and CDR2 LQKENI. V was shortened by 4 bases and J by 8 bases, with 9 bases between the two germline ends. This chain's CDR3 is CASSRTGDEQFF. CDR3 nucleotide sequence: TGTGCCAGCTCACGTACCGGAGATGAGCAGTTCTTC.

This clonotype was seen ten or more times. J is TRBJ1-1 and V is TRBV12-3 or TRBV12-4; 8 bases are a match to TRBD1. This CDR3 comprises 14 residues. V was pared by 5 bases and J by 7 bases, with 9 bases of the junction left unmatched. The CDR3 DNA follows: TGTGCCAGCAGTCTCTGGACAGGGACGAGTGAAGCTTTCTTT. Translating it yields CASSLWTGTSEAFF.

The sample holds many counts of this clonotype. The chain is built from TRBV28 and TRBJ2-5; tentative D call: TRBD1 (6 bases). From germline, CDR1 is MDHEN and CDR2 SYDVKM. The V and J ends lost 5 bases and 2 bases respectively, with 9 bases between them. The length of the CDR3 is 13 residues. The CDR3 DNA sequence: TGTGCCAGCAGTAGGACAGTTCAAGAGACCCAGTACTTC. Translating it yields CASSRTVQETQYF.

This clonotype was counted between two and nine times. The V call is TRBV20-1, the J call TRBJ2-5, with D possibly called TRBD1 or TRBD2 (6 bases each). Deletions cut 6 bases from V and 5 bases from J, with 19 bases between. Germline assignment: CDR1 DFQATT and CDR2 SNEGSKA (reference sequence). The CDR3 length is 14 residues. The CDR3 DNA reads TGCAGTGCCCGCATAATCCGGGGGCGGGAGACCCAGTACTTC. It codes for CSARIIRGRETQYF.

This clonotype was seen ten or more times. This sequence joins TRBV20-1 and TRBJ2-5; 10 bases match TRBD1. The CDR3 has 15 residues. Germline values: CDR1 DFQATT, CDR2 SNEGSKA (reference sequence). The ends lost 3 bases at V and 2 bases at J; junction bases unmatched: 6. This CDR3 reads CSASWRTGGQETQYF. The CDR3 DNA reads TGCAGTGCTAGTTGGCGGACAGGGGGGCAAGAGACCCAGTACTTC.